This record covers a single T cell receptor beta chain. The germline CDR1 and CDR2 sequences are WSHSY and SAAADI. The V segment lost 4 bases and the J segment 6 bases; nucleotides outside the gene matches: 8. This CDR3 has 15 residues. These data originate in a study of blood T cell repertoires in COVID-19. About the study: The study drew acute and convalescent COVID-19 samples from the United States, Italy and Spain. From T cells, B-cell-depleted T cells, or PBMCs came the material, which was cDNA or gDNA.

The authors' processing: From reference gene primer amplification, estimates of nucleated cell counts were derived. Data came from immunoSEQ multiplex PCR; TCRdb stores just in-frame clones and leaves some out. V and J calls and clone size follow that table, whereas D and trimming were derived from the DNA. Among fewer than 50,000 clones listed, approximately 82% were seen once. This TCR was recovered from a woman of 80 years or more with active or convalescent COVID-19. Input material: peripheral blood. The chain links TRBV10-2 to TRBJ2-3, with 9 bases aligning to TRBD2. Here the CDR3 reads CASSAPGLAMDTQYF. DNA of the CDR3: TGCGCCAGCAGTGCACCGGGACTAGCCATGGATACGCAGTATTTT.